These 25 T cell receptor beta chains share one sample of origin, sequenced in a study of blood T cell repertoires in COVID-19. Assay: immunoSEQ multiplex PCR; the TCRdb copy retains only in-frame clones and omits some. The sample includes about 100,000 clones, just under 80% of them seen just once. Sequencing was performed on peripheral blood. These receptors were collected from a woman in her 70s with acute or convalescent COVID-19.

This clone has more than one count but fewer than ten. This chain connects TRBV7-2 to TRBJ1-1; D may be TRBD1 (5 bases). Germline assignment: CDR1 SGHTA and CDR2 FQGNSA. This CDR3 is 15 amino acids long. The V end lost 2 bases, the J end lost 1 base, and 11 bases lay between the germline ends. CDR3 nucleotides: TGTGCCAGCAGCTTACAGGACACCAAGAACACTGAAGCTTTCTTT. Encoded protein: CASSLQDTKNTEAFF.

This chain connects TRBV7-8 to TRBJ1-4, with TRBD1 as a possible D gene (5 bases). The length of the CDR3 is 14 residues. The V gene's germline CDR1 is SGHVS and CDR2 FQNEAQ. V shed 1 base and J shed 7 bases, with 10 bases lying between them. The CDR3 spells CASSLGQGGEKLFF. The DNA for the CDR3 is TGTGCCAGCAGCTTAGGCCAGGGAGGTGAAAAACTGTTTTTT.

This chain connects TRBV2 to TRBJ1-1; TRBD1 is a possible D gene (6 bases). CDR1 and CDR2 from the germline V gene are SNHLY and FYNNEI. Trimming cost V 5 bases and J 2 bases, with 9 bases left between them. The CDR3 sequence is 13 residues long. Here the CDR3 DNA reads TGTGCCAGCAGTCCGGACAGTAACACTGAAGCTTTCTTT. Its protein product is CASSPDSNTEAFF.

J is TRBJ1-2 and V is TRBV3-1 (or the pseudogene TRBV3-2); 8 bases line up with TRBD1. The CDR3 loop spans 13 amino acids. Germline CDR1 and CDR2: LGHDT and YNNKEL (reference sequence). After removal of 1 base from V and 8 bases from J, the junction contained 3 bases not matched to a gene. The CDR3 DNA follows: TGTGCCAGCAGCCAAGGACAGGGGAGAGGCTACACCTTC. This sequence encodes CASSQGQGRGYTF.

The CDR3, as DNA: TGTGCCTGGAGCGGACAGGGCCCAGATACGCAGTATTTT. Its translation: CAWSGQGPDTQYF. The chain couples TRBV30 to TRBJ2-3; 8 bases align to TRBD1. With V trimmed by 3 bases and J by 4 bases, 3 bases remained unmatched. The CDR3 has 13 residues. Per the germline V gene, CDR1 is GTSNPN and CDR2 is SVGIG (reference sequence).

The chain links TRBV7-2 to TRBJ2-7, with 7 bases aligning to TRBD2. The CDR3 runs to 15 residues. V shed 1 base and J 5 bases; nucleotides not matched to a gene: 8. The germline V gene encodes CDR1 SGHTA and CDR2 FQGNSA. CDR3 nucleotide sequence: TGTGCCAGCAGCTTAGTGTTGGCGGGGGAAGACGAGCAGTACTTC. Protein: CASSLVLAGEDEQYF. The full variable domain, with the rest looked up from reference TRBV7-2 and TRBJ2-7, is GAGVSQSPSNKVTEKGKDVELRCDPISGHTALYWYRQSLGQGLEFLIYFQGNSAPDKSGLPSDRFSAERTGGSVSTLTIQRTQQEDSAVYLCASSLVLAGEDEQYFGPGTRLTVT.

This chain uses TRBV9 with TRBJ1-2; D ambiguous. Trimming removed 0 bases at V and 0 bases at J, with 6 bases between. Germline CDR1 SGDLS, CDR2 YYNGEE. The CDR3 covers 14 residues. CDR3 DNA sequence: TGTGCCAGCAGCGTAGACACCTCTAACTATGGCTACACCTTC. Translation: CASSVDTSNYGYTF. Full variable domain (missing parts from reference TRBV9 and TRBJ1-2): DSGVTQTPKHLITATGQRVTLRCSPRSGDLSVYWYQQSLDQGLQFLIQYYNGEERAKGNILERFSAQQFPDLHSELNLSSLELGDSALYFCASSVDTSNYGYTFGSGTRLTVV.

J is TRBJ2-5 and V is TRBV7-2; a possible D gene is TRBD1 (6 bases). The CDR3 has 14 residues. V lost 2 bases and J lost 5, with 12 bases in between. The germline V gene encodes CDR1 SGHTA and CDR2 FQGNSA. This CDR3 reads CASSLFGGWETQYF. The CDR3 bases are TGTGCCAGCAGCTTATTTGGGGGCTGGGAGACCCAGTACTTC.

This rearrangement joins TRBV7-3 to TRBJ2-1; 11 positions agree with TRBD2. Germline lookup yields CDR1 SGHTA and CDR2 FQGTGA. This CDR3 is built from 18 residues. After removal of 4 bases from V and 7 bases from J, the junction contained 15 bases not matched to a gene. The CDR3 DNA sequence: TGTGCCAGCAGCTCCGTCCAATACCTAGCGGGGGGCAGTAATGAGCAGTTCTTC. Translating it yields CASSSVQYLAGGSNEQFF.

The rearrangement links TRBV15 to TRBJ2-5; a possible D gene is TRBD2 (5 bases). The length of the CDR3 is 16 residues. The V end lost 1 base, the J end lost 3 bases, and 15 bases lay between the germline ends. Germline values: CDR1 LNHNV, CDR2 YYDKDF (reference sequence). CDR3 DNA sequence: TGTGCCACCAGCAGAGGAAGTAGCGAACTAAAAGAGACCCAGTACTTC. Protein product: CATSRGSSELKETQYF.

V is TRBV9 and J is TRBJ1-4, with a weak D call TRBD1 (5 bases). V lost 0 bases, J lost 10 bases, and 10 bases lay in between. The CDR3 spans 13 residues. Germline lookup yields CDR1 SGDLS and CDR2 YYNGEE. This CDR3 is CASSVAAGGKLFF. The CDR3 DNA follows: TGTGCCAGCAGCGTAGCTGCCGGGGGAAAACTGTTTTTT.

This chain uses TRBV5-1 with TRBJ1-1; D gene uncertain. Trimming took 4 bases from V and 0 from J, leaving 7 bases between them. CDR1 and CDR2 from the germline V gene are SGHRS and YFSETQ. This CDR3 is 13 amino acids long. The CDR3 reads CASSTEMNTEAFF. CDR3 bases: TGCGCCAGCAGCACAGAGATGAACACTGAAGCTTTCTTT.

The chain has TRBV9 and TRBJ1-2; D ambiguous. Per germline, CDR1 SGDLS and CDR2 YYNGEE. The CDR3 runs to 13 residues. V was cut by 4 bases and J by 8 bases, with 15 bases left in between. CDR3 DNA: TGTGCCAGCAGCAGAGAGGGAGTGGAGGGCTACACCTTC. This encodes CASSREGVEGYTF.

This clone was observed once. The chain couples TRBV7-9 to TRBJ1-1; D possibly corresponds to TRBD1 (5 bases). V lost 1 base and J lost 0, with 6 bases in between. There are 14 residues in the CDR3. Germline V gene lookup returns CDR1 SEHNR and CDR2 FQNEAQ (reference sequence). The CDR3 region has the DNA TGTGCCAGCAGCTTAGAGGGGATGAACACTGAAGCTTTCTTT. It specifies CASSLEGMNTEAFF.

The chain couples TRBV7-8 to TRBJ1-4; TRBD1 aligns across 9 bases. The CDR3 sequence is 16 residues long. The V segment lost 1 base and the J segment 7 bases; nucleotides outside the gene matches: 7. Germline CDR1 SGHVS, CDR2 FQNEAQ. CDR3 residues: CASSLERDRVFEKLFF. In DNA form, the CDR3 reads TGTGCCAGCAGCTTAGAACGGGACAGGGTGTTTGAAAAACTGTTTTTT.

This clone came up once. V and J are TRBV7-3 and TRBJ1-6, with D unresolved. The CDR3 extends over 12 amino acids. The ends were cut back, 5 bases at V and 7 bases at J, with 6 bases in the middle. Per germline, CDR1 SGHTA and CDR2 FQGTGA. CDR3 amino acids: CASSTGNSPLHF. DNA for the CDR3: TGTGCCAGCAGCACCGGGAATTCACCCCTCCACTTT.

This clone was observed once. The V and J genes are TRBV18 and TRBJ1-1; D unclear. Looked up from germline, CDR1 is KGHSH and CDR2 is LQKENI. The CDR3 extends over 15 amino acids. Deletions cut 2 bases from V and 6 bases from J, with 16 bases between. DNA of the CDR3: TGTGCCAGCTCACCAGTAGAGCGTCTTAGCCCTGAAGCTTTCTTT. It is translated as CASSPVERLSPEAFF.

The chain uses TRBV6-2 or TRBV6-3 and TRBJ1-1, with a tentative D call TRBD1 (6 bases). Germline CDR1 MNHEY, CDR2 SVGEGT. This CDR3 region has 13 residues. The ends were cut back, 6 bases at V and 5 bases at J, with 13 bases in the middle. The CDR3 bases are TGTGCCAGCAGCAGACAGGTGTCAACTGAAGCTTTCTTT. Protein product: CASSRQVSTEAFF.

The rearrangement joins TRBV9 to TRBJ1-6; 11 positions match TRBD1. After removal of 0 bases from V and 6 bases from J, the junction contained 8 bases not matched to a gene. The CDR3 has 18 amino acids. CDR1 is SGDLS, CDR2 YYNGEE, per germline. This CDR3 reads CASSVDVAGQGVNSPLHF. The CDR3 DNA is TGTGCCAGCAGCGTAGATGTTGCGGGACAGGGGGTTAATTCACCCCTCCACTTT.

The chain couples TRBV6-5 to TRBJ2-7, with 8 bases lining up with TRBD1. Germline CDR1 MNHEY, CDR2 SVGAGI. This CDR3 comprises 13 residues. V was clipped by 4 bases and J by 7 bases; unmatched bases: 6. Here the CDR3 reads CASSLGQGREQYF. The CDR3 coding sequence is TGTGCCAGCAGTTTAGGACAGGGCAGGGAGCAGTACTTC.

The rearrangement links TRBV3-1 (or the pseudogene TRBV3-2) to TRBJ2-3; 10 nucleotides agree with TRBD2. V lost 1 base to trimming and J lost 1 base; unmatched junction nucleotides: 5. The CDR3 is 17 amino acids. Germline CDR1 LGHDT, CDR2 YNNKEL (reference sequence). CDR3: CASSQGGLAGGTDTQYF. As DNA, the CDR3 is TGTGCCAGCAGCCAAGGGGGGCTAGCGGGGGGCACAGATACGCAGTATTTT.

V and J are TRBV10-3 and TRBJ1-4; D unresolved. Germline-derived CDR1 and CDR2 are ENHRY and SYGVKD. The CDR3 extends over 14 amino acids. V shed 10 bases and J shed 0 bases, with 12 bases lying between them. The chain's CDR3 is CATAGSATNEKLFF. The CDR3 region has the DNA TGTGCCACCGCGGGCAGTGCAACTAATGAAAAACTGTTTTTT.

This clone was recorded once. The CDR3 loop reads CSGSGGPYGYTF. As DNA, the CDR3 is TGCAGCGGATCAGGGGGCCCGTATGGCTACACCTTC. The V call is TRBV29-1, the J call TRBJ1-2; 8 nucleotides align to TRBD1. In germline, CDR1 is SQVTM, CDR2 ANQGSEA. Trimming at V came to 7 bases and at J to 5 bases, leaving 6 bases not matched to a gene. This CDR3 is built from 12 residues.

This rearrangement joins TRBV12-3 or TRBV12-4 to TRBJ2-2; TRBD2 is a possible D gene (6 bases). CDR3 length equals 13 residues. Trimming stripped 6 bases from V and 4 bases from J, with 9 bases between. CDR3 DNA sequence: TGTGCCAGCAGCCTGCGGGGCACCGGGGAGCTGTTTTTT. Translated: CASSLRGTGELFF.

In its sample, this clone was seen a few times. The rearrangement joins TRBV7-9 to TRBJ2-5; 10 bases agree with TRBD1. The V gene's germline CDR1 is SEHNR and CDR2 FQNEAQ (reference sequence). The CDR3 covers 15 residues. The V segment lost 0 bases and the J segment 5 bases; nucleotides outside the gene matches: 3. For the CDR3, the DNA is TGTGCCAGCAGCTTAGCCGGACAGGGGGGTGAGACCCAGTACTTC. Protein sequence: CASSLAGQGGETQYF.